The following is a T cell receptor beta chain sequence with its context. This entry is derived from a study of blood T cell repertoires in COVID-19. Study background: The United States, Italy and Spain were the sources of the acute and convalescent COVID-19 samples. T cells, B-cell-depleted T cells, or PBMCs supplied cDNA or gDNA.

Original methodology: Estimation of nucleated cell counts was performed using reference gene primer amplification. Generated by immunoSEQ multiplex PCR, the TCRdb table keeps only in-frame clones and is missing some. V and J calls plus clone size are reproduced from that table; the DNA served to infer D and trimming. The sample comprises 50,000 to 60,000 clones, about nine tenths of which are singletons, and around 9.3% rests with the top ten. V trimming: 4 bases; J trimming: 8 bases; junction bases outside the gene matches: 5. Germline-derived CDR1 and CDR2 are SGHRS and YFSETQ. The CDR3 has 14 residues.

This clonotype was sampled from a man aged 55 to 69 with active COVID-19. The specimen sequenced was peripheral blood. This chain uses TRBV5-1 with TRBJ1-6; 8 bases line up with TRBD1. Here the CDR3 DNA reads TGCGCCAGCAGCGGCACAGGGGGGTATTCACCCCTCCACTTT. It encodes CASSGTGGYSPLHF.